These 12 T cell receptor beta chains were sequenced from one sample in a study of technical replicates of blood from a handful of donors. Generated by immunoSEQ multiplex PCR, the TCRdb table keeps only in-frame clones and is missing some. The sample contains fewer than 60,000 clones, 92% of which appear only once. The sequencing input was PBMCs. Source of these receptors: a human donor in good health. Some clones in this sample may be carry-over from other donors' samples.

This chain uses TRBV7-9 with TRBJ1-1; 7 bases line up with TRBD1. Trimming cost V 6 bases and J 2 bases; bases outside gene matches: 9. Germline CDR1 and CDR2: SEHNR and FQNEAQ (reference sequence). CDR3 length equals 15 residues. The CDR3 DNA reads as TGTGCCAGCAGTTACCCAGGGGGAGGCAACACTGAAGCTTTCTTT. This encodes CASSYPGGGNTEAFF.

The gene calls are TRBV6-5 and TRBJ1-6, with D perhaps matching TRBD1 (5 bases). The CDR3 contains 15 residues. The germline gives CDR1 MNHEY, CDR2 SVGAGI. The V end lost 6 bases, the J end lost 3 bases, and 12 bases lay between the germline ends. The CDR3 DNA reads TGTGCCAGCAGGTGGGATGACAGCTATAATTCACCCCTCCACTTT. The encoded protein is CASRWDDSYNSPLHF.

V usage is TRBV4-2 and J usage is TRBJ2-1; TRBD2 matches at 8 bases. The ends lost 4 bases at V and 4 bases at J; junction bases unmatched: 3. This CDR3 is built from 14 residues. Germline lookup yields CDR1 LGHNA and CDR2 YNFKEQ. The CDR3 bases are TGTGCCAGCAGCCCCGGGACTAGATACAATGAGCAGTTCTTC. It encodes CASSPGTRYNEQFF.

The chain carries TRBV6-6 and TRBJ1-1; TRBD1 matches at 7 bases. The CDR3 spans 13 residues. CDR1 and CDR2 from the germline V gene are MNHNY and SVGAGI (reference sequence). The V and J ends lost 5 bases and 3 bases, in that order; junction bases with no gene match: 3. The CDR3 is CASSGTGDTEAFF. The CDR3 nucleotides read TGTGCCAGCAGTGGTACAGGGGACACTGAAGCTTTCTTT.

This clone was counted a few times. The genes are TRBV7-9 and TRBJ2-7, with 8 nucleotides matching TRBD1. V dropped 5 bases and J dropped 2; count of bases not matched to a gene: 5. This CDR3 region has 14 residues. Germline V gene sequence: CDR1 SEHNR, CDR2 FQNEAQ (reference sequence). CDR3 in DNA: TGTGCCAGCAGCACCTGGACAGGGACCTACGAGCAGTACTTC. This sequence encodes CASSTWTGTYEQYF.

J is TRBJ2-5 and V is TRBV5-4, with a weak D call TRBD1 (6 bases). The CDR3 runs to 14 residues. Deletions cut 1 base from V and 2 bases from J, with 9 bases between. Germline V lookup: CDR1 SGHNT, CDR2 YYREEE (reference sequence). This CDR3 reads CASSLRTEQETQYF. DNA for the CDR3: TGTGCCAGCAGCTTGAGGACAGAACAAGAGACCCAGTACTTC.

The CDR3 here is CASKVVPGQIQETQYF. The CDR3 DNA follows: TGCGCCAGCAAAGTCGTTCCGGGACAGATACAAGAGACCCAGTACTTC. This chain joins TRBV5-1 and TRBJ2-5, with 7 bases fitting TRBD1. Germline V gene sequence: CDR1 SGHRS, CDR2 YFSETQ. The CDR3 has 16 residues. The ends lost 6 bases at V and 2 bases at J; junction bases unmatched: 13.

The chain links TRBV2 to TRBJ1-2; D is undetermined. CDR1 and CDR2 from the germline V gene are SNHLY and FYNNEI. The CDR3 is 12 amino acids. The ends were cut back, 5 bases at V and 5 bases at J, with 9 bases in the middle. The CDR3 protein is CASSLSGYGYTF. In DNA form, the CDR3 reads TGTGCCAGCAGTCTTTCGGGGTATGGCTACACCTTC.

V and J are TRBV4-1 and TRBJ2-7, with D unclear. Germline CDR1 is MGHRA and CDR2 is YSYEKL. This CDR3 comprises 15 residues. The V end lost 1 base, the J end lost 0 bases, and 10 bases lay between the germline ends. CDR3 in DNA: TGCGCCAGCAGCCAAGTCCCCCGGAGCTCCTACGAGCAGTACTTC. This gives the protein CASSQVPRSSYEQYF.

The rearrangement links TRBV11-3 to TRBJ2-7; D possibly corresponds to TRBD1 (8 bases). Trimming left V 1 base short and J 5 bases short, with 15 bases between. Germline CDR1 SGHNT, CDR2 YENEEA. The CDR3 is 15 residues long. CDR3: CASSLGRTGRDEQYF. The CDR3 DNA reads TGTGCCAGCAGCTTAGGGCGGACAGGGAGGGACGAGCAGTACTTC.

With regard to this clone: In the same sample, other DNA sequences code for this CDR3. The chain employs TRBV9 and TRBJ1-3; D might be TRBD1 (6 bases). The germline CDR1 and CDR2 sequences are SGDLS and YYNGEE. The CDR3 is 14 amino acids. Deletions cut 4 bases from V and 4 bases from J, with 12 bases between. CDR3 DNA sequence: TGTGCCAGCAGCTTACAGGGTTCGGGAAACACCATATATTTT. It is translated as CASSLQGSGNTIYF.

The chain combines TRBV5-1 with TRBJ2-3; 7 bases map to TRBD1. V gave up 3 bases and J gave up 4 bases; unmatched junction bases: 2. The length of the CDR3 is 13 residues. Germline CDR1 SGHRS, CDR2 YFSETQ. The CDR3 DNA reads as TGCGCCAGCAGCTGGGGACAGTCAGATACGCAGTATTTT. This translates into CASSWGQSDTQYF. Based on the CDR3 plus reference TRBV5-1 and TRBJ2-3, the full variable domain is KAGVTQTPRYLIKTRGQQVTLSCSPISGHRSVSWYQQTPGQGLQFLFEYFSETQRNKGNFPGRFSGRQFSNSRSEMNVSTLELGDSALYLCASSWGQSDTQYFGPGTRLTVL.